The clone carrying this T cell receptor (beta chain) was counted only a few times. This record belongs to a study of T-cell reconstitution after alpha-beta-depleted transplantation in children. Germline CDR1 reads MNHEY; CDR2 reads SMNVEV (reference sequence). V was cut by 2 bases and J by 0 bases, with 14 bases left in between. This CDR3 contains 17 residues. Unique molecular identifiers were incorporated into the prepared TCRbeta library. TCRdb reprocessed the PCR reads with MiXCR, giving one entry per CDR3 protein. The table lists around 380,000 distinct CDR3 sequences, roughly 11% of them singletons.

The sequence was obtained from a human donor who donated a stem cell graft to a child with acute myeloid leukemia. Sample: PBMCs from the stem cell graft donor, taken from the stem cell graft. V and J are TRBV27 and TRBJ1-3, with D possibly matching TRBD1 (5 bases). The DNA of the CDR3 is TGTGCCAGCAGTTTACCACATACAGGACCCTCTGGAAACACCATATATTTT. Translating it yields CASSLPHTGPSGNTIYF.